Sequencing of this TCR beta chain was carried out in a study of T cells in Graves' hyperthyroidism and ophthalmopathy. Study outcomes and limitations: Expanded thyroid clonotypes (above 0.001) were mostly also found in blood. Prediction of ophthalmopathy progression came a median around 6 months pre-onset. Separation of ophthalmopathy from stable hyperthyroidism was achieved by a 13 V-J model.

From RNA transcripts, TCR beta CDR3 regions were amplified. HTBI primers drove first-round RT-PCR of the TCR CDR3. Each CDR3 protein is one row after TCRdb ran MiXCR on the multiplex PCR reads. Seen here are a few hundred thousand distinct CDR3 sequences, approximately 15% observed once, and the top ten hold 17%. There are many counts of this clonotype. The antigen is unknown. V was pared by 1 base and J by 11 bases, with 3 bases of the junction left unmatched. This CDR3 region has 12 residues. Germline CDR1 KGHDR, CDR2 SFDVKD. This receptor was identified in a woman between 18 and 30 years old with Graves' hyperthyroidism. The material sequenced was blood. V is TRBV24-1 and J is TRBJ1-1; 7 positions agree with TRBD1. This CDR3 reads CATSDFTGEAFF. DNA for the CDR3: TGTGCCACCAGTGATTTCACAGGGGAGGCTTTCTTT.